This is a list of T cell receptor beta chains from one sample in a study of T cells after posttransplantation cyclophosphamide. The method was immunoSEQ multiplex PCR; TCRdb's version includes in-frame clones alone and lacks a portion of them. The sample lists approximately 20,000 clones, roughly nine tenths occurring once. Source: PBMCs, taken after allogeneic stem cell transplant with posttransplant cyclophosphamide. These receptors were taken from a female patient in her 40s who received an allogeneic stem cell transplant from a related donor, was CMV-positive, and had no GVHD. These T cells may partly come from the graft donor. Both conserved end residues are part of each CDR3. A D gene is named only where the DNA matches it firmly. A row's size may be missing; if present it is once, few, many or a size class.

V gene	D gene	clone size	J gene	CDR3 protein	CDR3 DNA
TRBV7-2	TRBD1	once	TRBJ2-7	CASSQGQGPYEQYF	TGTGCCAGCAGCCAAGGACAGGGCCCCTACGAGCAGTACTTC
TRBV6-1	.	.	TRBJ1-2	CASSEVIMGRHGYTF	TGTGCCAGCAGTGAAGTAATTATGGGGAGACATGGCTACACCTTC
TRBV19	TRBD2	.	TRBJ2-1	CASSPTSGSFYEQFF	TGTGCCAGTAGTCCCACTAGCGGGAGCTTCTATGAGCAATTCTTC
TRBV6-5	TRBD1	.	TRBJ1-1	CASSYARQGENTEAFF	TGTGCCAGCAGTTACGCACGACAGGGGGAGAACACTGAAGCTTTCTTT
TRBV19	.	.	TRBJ2-2	CASTLYGGNTGELFF	TGTGCCAGTACCCTATACGGGGGGAACACCGGGGAGCTGTTTTTT
TRBV6-1	TRBD1	.	TRBJ2-7	CASSPDRGPSYEQYF	TGTGCCAGCAGTCCCGACAGGGGACCCTCCTACGAGCAGTACTTC
TRBV5-6	.	.	TRBJ2-7	CASSLWQGKNYEQYF	TGTGCCAGCAGCTTGTGGCAGGGCAAAAACTACGAGCAGTACTTC
TRBV27	TRBD1	.	TRBJ2-1	CASSSLGTGGYNEQFF	TGTGCCAGCAGTTCTCTCGGGACAGGGGGATACAATGAGCAGTTCTTC
TRBV19	.	.	TRBJ1-1	CASSIATDTEAFF	TGTGCCAGTAGTATAGCGACAGACACTGAAGCTTTCTTT
TRBV5-1	TRBD1	.	TRBJ2-1	CASSPPGQGVNEQFF	TGCGCCAGCAGCCCACCGGGACAGGGGGTGAATGAGCAGTTCTTC
TRBV6-6	TRBD1	.	TRBJ2-2	CASSPQGDTGELFF	TGTGCCAGCAGTCCCCAGGGGGACACCGGGGAGCTGTTTTTT
TRBV7-3	.	.	TRBJ2-2	CASSFASNPSNAGELFF	TGTGCCAGCAGCTTCGCCTCTAACCCCTCAAACGCCGGGGAGCTGTTTTTT
TRBV28	TRBD2	.	TRBJ2-5	CASRTEPGLAQETQYF	TGTGCCAGCAGAACCGAGCCAGGACTAGCACAAGAGACCCAGTACTTC
TRBV10-3	.	.	TRBJ2-1	CAISEPGVSGSGEQFF	TGTGCCATCAGTGAGCCTGGGGTGTCGGGGTCGGGTGAGCAGTTCTTC
TRBV7-2	.	.	TRBJ2-3	CASSLMKGADTQYF	TGTGCCAGCAGCTTAATGAAGGGGGCAGATACGCAGTATTTT
TRBV7-2	.	.	TRBJ2-7	CASSLGFPSSYEQYF	TGTGCCAGCAGCTTAGGGTTTCCGAGCTCCTACGAGCAGTACTTC
TRBV6-5	TRBD2	.	TRBJ2-7	CASGRGPYEQYF	TGTGCCAGCGGGAGGGGTCCCTACGAGCAGTACTTC
TRBV19	.	.	TRBJ1-4	CASTLRGVATNEKLFF	TGTGCCAGTACCCTACGGGGGGTTGCAACTAATGAAAAACTGTTTTTT
TRBV27	.	.	TRBJ2-5	CASKRRAQETQYF	TGTGCCAGCAAACGCAGGGCCCAAGAGACCCAGTACTTC
TRBV2	.	.	TRBJ2-2	CASSEGWGLGGELFF	TGTGCCAGCAGTGAAGGGTGGGGGCTGGGCGGGGAGCTGTTTTTT
TRBV2	.	few	TRBJ2-6	CASGGSGANVLTF	TGTGCCAGCGGAGGGTCCGGGGCCAACGTCCTGACTTTC
TRBV13	.	.	TRBJ1-1	CASSLDPMISAEAFF	TGTGCCAGCAGCTTAGACCCCATGATTTCAGCTGAAGCTTTCTTT
TRBV7-9	TRBD1	.	TRBJ2-7	CASRTGTEPYEQYF	TGTGCCAGCAGAACCGGGACAGAGCCCTACGAGCAGTACTTC
TRBV19	TRBD2	.	TRBJ2-3	CASTPFHPASGSTDTQYF	TGTGCCAGTACCCCCTTCCACCCGGCTAGCGGGAGCACAGATACGCAGTATTTT
TRBV11-2	TRBD2	.	TRBJ2-5	CASSLDQEGGGRFETQYF	TGTGCCAGCAGCTTAGATCAGGAGGGCGGCGGGAGGTTTGAGACCCAGTACTTC
TRBV7-2	TRBD1	.	TRBJ1-2	CASSPRQGFYGYTF	TGTGCCAGCAGCCCCCGACAGGGCTTCTATGGCTACACCTTC
TRBV6-1	TRBD2	.	TRBJ2-2	CASSDWGLPNTGELFF	TGTGCCAGCAGTGATTGGGGACTACCGAACACCGGGGAGCTGTTTTTT
TRBV4-3	.	.	TRBJ1-4	CASSRKTFANEKLFF	TGCGCCAGCAGCCGCAAAACATTCGCTAATGAAAAACTGTTTTTT
TRBV6-6	.	once	TRBJ1-2	CASSPRGGAHNYGYTF	TGTGCCAGCAGTCCCCGGGGGGGGGCCCATAACTATGGCTACACCTTC
TRBV7-6	.	.	TRBJ1-2	CASSQLQGFTEYGYTF	TGTGCCAGCAGCCAATTACAGGGTTTCACGGAATATGGCTACACCTTC
TRBV19	TRBD1	.	TRBJ2-7	CARNRGHSLEQYF	TGTGCCAGGAACAGGGGCCACTCTCTGGAGCAGTACTTC
TRBV9	.	.	TRBJ2-2	CASSISWGLGTGELFF	TGTGCCAGCAGCATCTCTTGGGGACTGGGCACCGGGGAGCTGTTTTTT
TRBV23-1	.	.	TRBJ2-7	CASSQSRTYEQYF	TGCGCCAGCAGTCAATCGAGAACCTACGAGCAGTACTTC
TRBV5-6	TRBD1	.	TRBJ1-2	CASSVRQGATRYGYTF	TGTGCCAGCAGCGTGCGACAGGGGGCGACCCGGTATGGCTACACCTTC
TRBV27	TRBD1	.	TRBJ2-7	CASSRPGTGLSEQYF	TGTGCCAGCAGTCGGCCCGGGACAGGGCTTTCCGAGCAGTACTTC
TRBV5-1	TRBD1	.	TRBJ2-2	CASSLIILGTVRPGELFF	TGCGCCAGCAGCTTGATCATACTGGGGACAGTGCGGCCCGGGGAGCTGTTTTTT
TRBV28	TRBD2	.	TRBJ2-7	CASSSSSGRRGEQYF	TGTGCCAGCAGTTCGTCTAGCGGGAGGAGAGGTGAGCAGTACTTC
TRBV19	TRBD2	.	TRBJ2-7	CARLQGLAGEVEQYF	TGTGCCAGATTGCAGGGACTAGCGGGAGAGGTCGAGCAGTACTTC
TRBV30	TRBD1	.	TRBJ2-7	CAWSRDRAYEQYF	TGTGCCTGGAGTAGGGACAGGGCGTACGAGCAGTACTTC
TRBV28	.	few	TRBJ2-6	CASSPRGAAPLSGANVLTF	TGTGCCAGCAGCCCCCGGGGGGCGGCACCGCTCTCTGGGGCCAACGTCCTGACTTTC
TRBV5-1	TRBD1	.	TRBJ1-1	CASSSREGGNTEAFF	TGCGCCAGCAGCTCCCGGGAAGGGGGCAACACTGAAGCTTTCTTT
TRBV7-3	.	.	TRBJ2-2	CASSLKSQFAGELFF	TGTGCCAGCAGCTTAAAATCCCAGTTCGCCGGGGAGCTGTTTTTT